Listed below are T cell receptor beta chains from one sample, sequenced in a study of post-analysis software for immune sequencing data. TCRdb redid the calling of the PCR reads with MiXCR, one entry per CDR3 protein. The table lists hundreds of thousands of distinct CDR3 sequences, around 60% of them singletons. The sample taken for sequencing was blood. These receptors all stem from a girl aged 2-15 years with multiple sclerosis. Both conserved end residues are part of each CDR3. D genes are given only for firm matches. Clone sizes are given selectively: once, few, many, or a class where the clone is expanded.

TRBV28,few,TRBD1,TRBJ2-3,CASRPRGQGEADTQYF,TGTGCCAGCAGACCCCGGGGACAGGGGGAGGCAGATACGCAGTATTTT
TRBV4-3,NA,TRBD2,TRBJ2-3,CASSQETAGVQGTQYF,TGCGCCAGCAGCCAAGAAACGGCGGGGGTACAAGGTACGCAGTATTTT
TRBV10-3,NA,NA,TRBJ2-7,CAISPTRGADRYEQYF,TGTGCCATCAGCCCTACGAGGGGTGCGGACCGCTACGAGCAGTACTTC
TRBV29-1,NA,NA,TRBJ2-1,CSVGFRRSAYNEQFF,TGCAGCGTTGGGTTTCGGAGATCGGCCTACAATGAGCAGTTCTTC
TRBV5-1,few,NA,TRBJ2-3,CASSLDPVARADTQYF,TGCGCCAGCAGCTTGGACCCCGTCGCGCGGGCGGATACGCAGTATTTT
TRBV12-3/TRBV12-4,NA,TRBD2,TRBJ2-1,CASSLGEGGEQFF,TGTGCCAGCAGTTTGGGGGAGGGCGGTGAGCAGTTCTTC
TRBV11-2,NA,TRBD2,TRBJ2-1,CASSLRSTSGLYEQFF,TGTGCCAGCAGCCTAAGGTCTACTAGCGGGTTATATGAGCAGTTCTTC
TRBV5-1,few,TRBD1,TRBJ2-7,CASSLDRASYEQYF,TGTGCCAGCAGCTTAGACAGGGCCTCCTACGAGCAGTACTTC
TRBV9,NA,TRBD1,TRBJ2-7,CASSVAPGGHEQYF,TGTGCCAGCAGCGTAGCCCCAGGGGGCCACGAGCAGTACTTC
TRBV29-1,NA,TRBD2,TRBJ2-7,CSVLLAGEGEQYF,TGCAGCGTCCTGTTAGCGGGAGAGGGTGAGCAGTACTTC
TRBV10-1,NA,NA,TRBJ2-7,CAGETSPSYEQYF,TGCGCCGGGGAGACGTCCCCTTCCTACGAGCAGTACTTC
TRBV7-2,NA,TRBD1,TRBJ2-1,CASRPWGPGQGVHEQFF,TGTGCCAGCAGACCTTGGGGCCCGGGACAGGGGGTCCATGAGCAGTTCTTC
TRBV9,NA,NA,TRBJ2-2,CASSLSSAYTGELFF,TGTGCCAGCAGTTTGAGCTCAGCGTACACCGGGGAGCTGTTTTTT
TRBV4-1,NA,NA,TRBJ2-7,CAGSQGGTAETYEQYF,TGCGCCGGCAGCCAAGGGGGGACAGCTGAGACCTACGAGCAGTACTTC
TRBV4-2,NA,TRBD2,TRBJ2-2,CASSQKPWTSVDTGELFF,TGTGCCAGCAGCCAAAAACCTTGGACTAGCGTAGACACCGGGGAGCTGTTTTTT
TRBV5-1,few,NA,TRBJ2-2,CASSLRTWDTGELFF,TGCGCCAGCAGTCTGAGGACTTGGGACACCGGGGAGCTGTTTTTT
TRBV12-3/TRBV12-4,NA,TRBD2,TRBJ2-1,CASSVSGGLNEQFF,TGTGCCAGCAGTGTTAGCGGGGGTCTCAATGAGCAGTTCTTC
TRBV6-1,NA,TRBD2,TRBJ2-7,CASEQASGSIYEQYF,TGTGCCAGCGAGCAGGCTAGCGGGAGTATCTACGAGCAGTACTTC
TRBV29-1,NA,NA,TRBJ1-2,CSVEGGHGYTF,TGCAGCGTTGAAGGGGGGCATGGCTACACCTTC
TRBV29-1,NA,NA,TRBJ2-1,CSVSAPWGEQFF,TGCAGCGTTTCTGCCCCCTGGGGGGAGCAGTTCTTC
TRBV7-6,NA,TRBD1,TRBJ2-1,CASSLAGTGRVEQFF,TGTGCCAGCAGCTTAGCGGGGACAGGGCGGGTTGAGCAGTTCTTC
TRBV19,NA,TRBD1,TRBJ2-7,CASSLQTGVYEQYF,TGTGCCAGTAGTCTCCAGACAGGGGTCTACGAGCAGTACTTC
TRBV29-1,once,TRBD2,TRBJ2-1,CSVTGTSLGNEQFF,TGCAGCGTTACCGGGACTAGCCTGGGAAATGAGCAGTTCTTC
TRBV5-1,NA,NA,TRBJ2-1,CASSLELRNEQFF,TGCGCCAGCAGCTTGGAATTGAGGAACGAGCAGTTCTTC
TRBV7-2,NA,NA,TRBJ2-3,CASSLSEGTDTQYF,TGTGCCAGCAGCTTATCGGAGGGAACAGATACGCAGTATTTT
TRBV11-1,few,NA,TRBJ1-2,CASSRPDYYGYTF,TGTGCCAGCAGTCGTCCGGACTACTATGGCTACACCTTC
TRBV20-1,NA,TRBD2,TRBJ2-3,CSASGGALDTQYF,TGCAGTGCTAGCGGGGGGGCCTTAGATACGCAGTATTTT
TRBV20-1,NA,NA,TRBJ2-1,CSVPNLLYNEQFF,TGCAGTGTTCCGAATCTCCTTTACAATGAGCAGTTCTTC
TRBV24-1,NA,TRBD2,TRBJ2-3,CATEAGGGHSTDTQYF,TGTGCCACCGAAGCGGGGGGGGGACATAGCACAGATACGCAGTATTTT
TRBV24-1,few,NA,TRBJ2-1,CATSDSIGGGTQFF,TGTGCCACCAGTGATTCGATAGGAGGGGGAACGCAGTTCTTC
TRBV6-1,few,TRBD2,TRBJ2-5,CASSEVGSGVQETQYF,TGTGCCAGCAGTGAAGTTGGAAGCGGGGTCCAAGAGACCCAGTACTTC
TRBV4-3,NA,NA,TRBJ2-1,CASSQDLGGREQFF,TGCGCCAGCAGCCAAGATCTGGGGGGCCGAGAGCAGTTCTTC
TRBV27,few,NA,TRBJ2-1,CATGRNEQFF,TGTGCTACGGGGAGGAATGAGCAGTTCTTC
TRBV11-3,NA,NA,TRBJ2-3,CASSLSVGGPDTQYF,TGTGCCAGCAGCTTAAGTGTCGGGGGCCCAGATACGCAGTATTTT
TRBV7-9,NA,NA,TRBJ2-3,CASSFGGANTDTQYF,TGTGCCAGCAGCTTCGGAGGGGCGAATACAGATACGCAGTATTTT
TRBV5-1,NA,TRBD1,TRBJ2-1,CASSNSGGSYNEQFF,TGCGCCAGCAGCAATTCAGGGGGCTCCTACAATGAGCAGTTCTTC
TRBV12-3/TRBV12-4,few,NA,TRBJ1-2,CASSLAQSGYTF,TGTGCCAGCAGTTTAGCGCAGAGTGGCTACACCTTC
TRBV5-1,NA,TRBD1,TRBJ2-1,CASSFLDREKGNEQFF,TGCGCCAGCAGCTTTCTCGACAGGGAGAAAGGCAATGAGCAGTTCTTC
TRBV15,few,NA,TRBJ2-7,CATSRVRGLYEQYF,TGTGCCACCAGCAGAGTTCGAGGTTTGTACGAGCAGTACTTC
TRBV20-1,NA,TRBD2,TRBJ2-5,CSARPSGLKTQYF,TGCAGTGCTAGGCCTAGCGGCCTAAAGACCCAGTACTTC
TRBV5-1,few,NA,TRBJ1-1,CASSLAAGALTEAFF,TGCGCCAGCAGCTTGGCAGCGGGGGCGCTTACTGAAGCTTTCTTT
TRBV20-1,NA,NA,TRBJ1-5,CSARDRRGENPPQHF,TGCAGTGCTAGAGATCGCCGGGGCGAAAATCCGCCCCAGCATTTT
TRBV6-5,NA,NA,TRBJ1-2,CASKPDSPSGYGYTF,TGTGCCAGCAAGCCCGACAGCCCATCGGGGTATGGCTACACCTTC
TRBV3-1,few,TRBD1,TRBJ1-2,CASSQGVGQANNYGYTF,TGTGCCAGCAGCCAAGGAGTAGGACAGGCGAATAACTATGGCTACACCTTC
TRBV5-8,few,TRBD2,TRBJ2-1,CASSPLAESRGNEQFF,TGTGCCAGCAGCCCCCTAGCGGAGAGTAGGGGCAATGAGCAGTTCTTC
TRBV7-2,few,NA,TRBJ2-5,CASSLDQGQETQYF,TGTGCCAGCAGCTTAGATCAGGGCCAAGAGACCCAGTACTTC
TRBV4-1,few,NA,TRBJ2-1,CASSQDLKGAQSSYNEQFF,TGCGCCAGCAGCCAAGATCTCAAAGGCGCGCAGAGCTCCTACAATGAGCAGTTCTTC
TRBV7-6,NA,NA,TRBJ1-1,CATKKGNFAFF,TGTGCCACTAAAAAGGGGAATTTTGCTTTCTTT
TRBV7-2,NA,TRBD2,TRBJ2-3,CASSLEEGGRAGTQYF,TGTGCCAGCAGCTTAGAAGAGGGCGGGAGGGCCGGAACGCAGTATTTT
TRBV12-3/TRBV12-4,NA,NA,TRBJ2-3,CASSPPGQGRTDTQYF,TGTGCCAGCAGTCCCCCAGGGCAGGGCCGCACAGATACGCAGTATTTT